This T cell receptor (beta chain) was identified during a study of blood T cell repertoires in COVID-19. Study details: Sites in the United States, Italy and Spain provided acute and convalescent COVID-19 samples. The cDNA or gDNA used as material had been derived from T cells, B-cell-depleted T cells, or PBMCs.

Methods used by the authors: Cell counts per sample came from amplifying reference gene primers. Method: immunoSEQ multiplex PCR; TCRdb's copy keeps in-frame clones and lacks some. V and J calls and clone size follow that table, whereas D and trimming were derived from the DNA. The sample records some 130,000 clones, approximately 88% being singletons. From germline, CDR1 is LGHDT and CDR2 YNNKEL (reference sequence). Trimming took 4 bases from V and 3 from J; bases not matched to a gene: 9. There are 15 residues in the CDR3. V is TRBV3-1 (or the pseudogene TRBV3-2) and J is TRBJ2-7, with 7 bases lining up with TRBD2. This sequence originates from a man in his sixties with acute or convalescent COVID-19. The source material was peripheral blood. This CDR3 is CASSLSPSGYYEQYF. As DNA, the CDR3 is TGTGCCAGCAGCCTTTCCCCTAGCGGATACTACGAGCAGTACTTC.